This T cell receptor beta chain derives from a study of blood T cell dynamics during melanoma immunotherapy. Looking at the study overall: First-line therapy was either pembrolizumab or nivolumab with ipilimumab for metastatic melanoma.

Clones were sequenced by immunoSEQ multiplex PCR, and TCRdb holds only the in-frame ones, with some missing. The sample holds about 17,000 clones, roughly 84% seen once. Time point specified: pre-treatment baseline. Response was assessed by RECIST 1.1 at 12 weeks, except two rapid progressors. The sample was blood, taken from a patient treated with checkpoint blockade. The origin of this receptor is a human donor with melanoma.

The DNA of the CDR3 is TGCAGCGTTCTAGGCGGTTCGGGACTGAACACTGAAGCTTTCTTT. Amino acid sequence: CSVLGGSGLNTEAFF. J is TRBJ1-1 and V is TRBV29-1, with D perhaps TRBD1 (5 bases). The CDR3 covers 15 residues. In germline, CDR1 is SQVTM, CDR2 ANQGSEA. V lost 5 bases, J lost 0 bases, and 16 bases lay in between.